Following are 19 T cell receptor beta chains from one sample sequenced in a study of cytomegalovirus exposure and HLA in healthy donors. The protocol was immunoSEQ multiplex PCR, while the TCRdb copy is restricted to in-frame clones and leaves out a portion. The sample records 250,000 to 400,000 clones, roughly 90% being singletons. The sample comprised PBMCs. All receptors come from a man younger than 45 in good health and CMV-seronegative.

This chain connects TRBV19 to TRBJ1-5; maybe TRBD1 (5 bases). Germline lookup yields CDR1 LNHDA and CDR2 SQIVND (reference sequence). V lost 7 bases, J lost 3 bases, and 13 bases lay in between. This CDR3 is 14 amino acids long. The CDR3 bases are TGTGCCAGTACTATGTGGGGCTCCAATCAGCCCCAGCATTTT. Translating it yields CASTMWGSNQPQHF.

The rearrangement joins TRBV6-1 to TRBJ1-1; D possibly corresponds to TRBD1 (5 bases). The V end was cut by 4 bases, the J end by 4 bases, with 10 bases between. CDR1 MNHNS and CDR2 SASEGT come from the germline V gene. There are 13 residues in the CDR3. CDR3 sequence (DNA): TGTGCCAGCAGTGCGACGGGGGTCACTGAAGCTTTCTTT. Its protein product is CASSATGVTEAFF.

The V call is TRBV18, the J call TRBJ2-3; TRBD2 is a possible D gene (7 bases). Germline-derived CDR1 and CDR2 are KGHSH and LQKENI. The CDR3 runs to 16 residues. V was trimmed by 4 bases and J by 6 bases, leaving 20 bases between them. The CDR3 loop reads CASSLQRVGGADTQYF. The CDR3 bases are TGTGCCAGCTCACTACAGAGAGTGGGGGGGGCCGATACGCAGTATTTT.

This clone was detected once. V is TRBV2 and J is TRBJ2-7; 9 bases are a match to TRBD1. J lost 5 bases, V lost 7 bases, and 9 bases had no gene match. Germline V lookup: CDR1 SNHLY, CDR2 FYNNEI. CDR3 length: 14 amino acids. CDR3 sequence: CASNNRGLPHEQYF. The CDR3 DNA sequence: TGTGCCAGCAATAACAGGGGGCTTCCCCACGAGCAGTACTTC.

The rearrangement links TRBV2 to TRBJ1-1; D uncertain. Trimming took 6 bases from V and 1 from J, leaving 12 bases between them. The germline V gene encodes CDR1 SNHLY and CDR2 FYNNEI. There are 14 residues in the CDR3. The CDR3 coding sequence is TGTGCCAGCAGGGGAGTAGAAGGGAACACTGAAGCTTTCTTT. Protein: CASRGVEGNTEAFF.

This rearrangement joins TRBV5-1 to TRBJ2-1; tentatively, D is TRBD2 (6 bases). CDR1 and CDR2 (germline): SGHRS, YFSETQ. V was shortened by 4 bases and J by 5 bases, with 16 bases between the two germline ends. The CDR3 has 15 residues. The CDR3 region is CASSLTSPTHNEQFF. The CDR3 DNA follows: TGCGCCAGCAGCCTAACTAGCCCGACCCACAATGAGCAGTTCTTC.

This chain connects TRBV15 to TRBJ2-3; 13 bases agree with TRBD2. The CDR3 spans 19 residues. Germline V gives CDR1 LNHNV, CDR2 YYDKDF (reference sequence). V lost 1 base and J lost 0; bases outside the gene matches: 7. The CDR3 DNA is TGTGCCACCAGCAGAGTCCCGGGACTAGCGGGGTACAGCACAGATACGCAGTATTTT. Translated: CATSRVPGLAGYSTDTQYF.

The chain is built from TRBV11-2 and TRBJ1-6; 7 bases map to TRBD1. J lost 7 bases, V lost 4 bases, and 10 bases had no gene match. The CDR3 length is 16 residues. Per germline, CDR1 SGHAT and CDR2 FQNNGV. The CDR3 loop reads CASSSPRGQTNSPLHF. The CDR3 DNA reads as TGTGCCAGCAGCTCACCTAGGGGACAGACAAATTCACCCCTCCACTTT.

The rearrangement uses TRBV18 and TRBJ2-5; 10 bases are a match to TRBD1. This CDR3 is built from 14 residues. J was trimmed by 4 bases and V by 5 bases; bases with no gene match: 4. Germline assignment: CDR1 KGHSH and CDR2 LQKENI. CDR3 nucleotides: TGTGCCAGCTCAACGGGACAGGGGATAGAGACCCAGTACTTC. As protein: CASSTGQGIETQYF.

The chain combines TRBV30 with TRBJ2-2; TRBD2 aligns across 9 bases. The CDR3 spans 15 residues. CDR1 is GTSNPN, CDR2 SVGIG, per germline (reference sequence). V lost 0 bases to trimming and J lost 6 bases; unmatched junction nucleotides: 5. CDR3 in DNA: TGTGCCTGGAGTGTAGTACCTAGCGGGGCCGGGGAGCTGTTTTTT. This sequence encodes CAWSVVPSGAGELFF. The variable domain in full, with the rest retrieved from reference TRBV30 and TRBJ2-2, is SQTIHQWPATLVQPVGSPLSLECTVEGTSNPNLYWYRQAAGRGLQLLFYSVGIGQISSEVPQNLSASRPQDRQFILSSKKLLLSDSGFYLCAWSVVPSGAGELFFGEGSRLTVL.

The chain recombines TRBV5-6 with TRBJ2-7, with D perhaps matching TRBD1 (6 bases). Germline V gene sequence: CDR1 SGHDT, CDR2 YYEEEE. V dropped 8 bases and J dropped 0 bases, with 15 bases sitting between them. This CDR3 is 14 amino acids long. CDR3 amino acids: CASLGRQDSYEQYF. The CDR3 DNA reads as TGTGCCAGTCTGGGTAGACAGGACTCCTACGAGCAGTACTTC.

The chain uses TRBV10-1 and TRBJ1-1; 9 bases map to TRBD1. There are 13 residues in the CDR3. Per the germline V gene, CDR1 is WNHNN and CDR2 is SYGVQD (reference sequence). J was trimmed by 4 bases and V by 6 bases; bases with no gene match: 3. The CDR3 loop is CASRPDRGTEAFF. CDR3 nucleotides: TGCGCCAGCAGACCGGACAGGGGCACTGAAGCTTTCTTT.

This clone was observed a handful of times. The genes are TRBV6-5 and TRBJ1-5; weak D call: TRBD1 (6 bases). Germline CDR1 is MNHEY and CDR2 is SVGAGI. This CDR3 is 14 amino acids long. V shed 7 bases and J shed 6 bases, with 16 bases lying between them. The CDR3 protein is CASTPRGGGQPQHF. The CDR3 DNA follows: TGTGCCAGCACCCCTAGGGGGGGAGGTCAGCCCCAGCATTTT.

This sequence joins TRBV7-2 and TRBJ1-2; TRBD1 might be the D (5 bases). The CDR3 totals 14 residues. Germline V lookup: CDR1 SGHTA, CDR2 FQGNSA. V lost 0 bases, J lost 3 bases, and 8 bases lay in between. CDR3 loop: CASSLARGDYGYTF. In DNA form, the CDR3 reads TGTGCCAGCAGCTTAGCGCGGGGGGACTATGGCTACACCTTC.

The chain joins TRBV11-3 to TRBJ2-3; 7 nucleotides align to TRBD1. The CDR3 consists of 16 residues. The germline V gene encodes CDR1 SGHNT and CDR2 YENEEA. Germline trimming cut 5 bases from V and 6 bases from J; bases unmatched to any gene: 14. CDR3 coding DNA: TGTGCCAGCAGCCCGAAAAGGACAGGCCCCGGGGATACGCAGTATTTT. It translates to CASSPKRTGPGDTQYF.

The genes are TRBV7-8 and TRBJ1-5; a weak D match, TRBD1 (6 bases). Per germline, CDR1 SGHVS and CDR2 FQNEAQ. CDR3 length equals 14 residues. V lost 1 base, J lost 10 bases, and 14 bases lay in between. The chain's CDR3 is CASSLVGRGGPQHF. CDR3 bases: TGTGCCAGCAGCTTAGTGGGACGAGGGGGACCCCAGCATTTT.

J is TRBJ2-1 and V is TRBV9; maybe TRBD1 (6 bases). V lost 1 base to trimming and J lost 7 bases, with 9 bases between them. Germline V gene sequence: CDR1 SGDLS, CDR2 YYNGEE. This CDR3 region has 13 residues. CDR3 loop: CASSVTGKNEQFF. The CDR3 DNA sequence: TGTGCCAGCAGCGTAACAGGGAAAAATGAGCAGTTCTTC.

CDR3 in amino acids: CASSEWLGGRNTIYF. The DNA for the CDR3 is TGTGCCAGCAGTGAATGGCTGGGGGGGCGTAACACCATATATTTT. The gene calls are TRBV25-1 and TRBJ1-3; possibly TRBD1 for D (6 bases). V was pared by 1 base and J by 7 bases, with 14 bases between. CDR1 and CDR2 (germline): MGHDK, SYGVNS. The CDR3 runs 15 residues.

This CDR3 is CASGLVQGQNTGELFF. The CDR3 DNA is TGTGCTAGTGGTTTGGTACAGGGTCAAAACACCGGGGAGCTGTTTTTT. This rearrangement joins TRBV12-5 to TRBJ2-2; D possibly corresponds to TRBD1 (6 bases). Germline CDR1 and CDR2: LGHNT and FRNRAP. The CDR3 has 16 residues. V gave up 0 bases and J gave up 2 bases, with 10 bases separating them.